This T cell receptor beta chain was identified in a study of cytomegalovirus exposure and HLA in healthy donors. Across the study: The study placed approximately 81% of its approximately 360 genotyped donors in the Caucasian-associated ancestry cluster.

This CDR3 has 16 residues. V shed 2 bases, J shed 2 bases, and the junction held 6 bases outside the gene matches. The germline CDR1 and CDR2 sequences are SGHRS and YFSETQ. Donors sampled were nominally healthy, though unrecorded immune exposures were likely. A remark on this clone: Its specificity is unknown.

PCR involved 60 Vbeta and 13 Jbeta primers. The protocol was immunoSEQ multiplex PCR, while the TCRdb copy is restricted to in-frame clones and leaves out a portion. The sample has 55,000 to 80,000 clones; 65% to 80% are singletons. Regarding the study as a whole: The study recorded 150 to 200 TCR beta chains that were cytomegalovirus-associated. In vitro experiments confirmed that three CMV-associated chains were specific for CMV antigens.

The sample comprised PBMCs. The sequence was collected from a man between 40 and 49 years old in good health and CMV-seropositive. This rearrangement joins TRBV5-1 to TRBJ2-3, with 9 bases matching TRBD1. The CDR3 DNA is TGCGCCAGCAGCTTTACAGGGGGCACAATCACAGATACGCAGTATTTT. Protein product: CASSFTGGTITDTQYF.